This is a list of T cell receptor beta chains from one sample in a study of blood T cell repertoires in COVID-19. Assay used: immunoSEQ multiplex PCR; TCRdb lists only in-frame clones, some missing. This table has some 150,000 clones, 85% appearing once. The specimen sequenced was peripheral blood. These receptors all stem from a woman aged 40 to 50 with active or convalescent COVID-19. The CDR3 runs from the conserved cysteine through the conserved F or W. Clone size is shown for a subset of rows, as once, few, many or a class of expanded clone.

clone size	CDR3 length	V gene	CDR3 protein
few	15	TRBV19	CASSIWEGRNQPQHF
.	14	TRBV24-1	CATRRDGTAGGYTF
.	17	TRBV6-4	CASSGEAGTGGRNEQFF
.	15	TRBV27	CASRSLGTGTDTQYF
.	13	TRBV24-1	CATSDWAGGRAFF
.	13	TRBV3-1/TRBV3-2	CASSKGLAGALHF
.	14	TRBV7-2	CASSPPGWGYEQYF
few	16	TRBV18	CASSPQGALTNYGYTF
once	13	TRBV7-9	CASSETRNTEAFF
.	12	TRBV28	CASSQGNYGYTF
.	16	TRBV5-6	CASSPLDRGITDTQYF
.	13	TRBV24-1	CATSDRLGSEQFF
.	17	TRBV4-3	CASSQDRKGLANTEAFF
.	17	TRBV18	CASSPRERGFLPYGYTF
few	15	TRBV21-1	CASSKPADKGYGYTF
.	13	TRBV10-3	CAISAGEKEKLFF